One sample yielded the 23 T cell receptor beta chains listed below, sequenced in a study of regulatory T cells in long-lasting Graves disease. Arm-PCR of CDR3 regions with iRepertoire HTBI primers generated TCR beta libraries. TCRdb independently ran MiXCR on the multiplex PCR reads; one entry per CDR3 protein. The profile covers roughly 500,000 distinct CDR3 sequences, with around 20% appearing a single time and 7.8% taken by the ten largest. Time point here: persistent/refractory GD, antithyroid drugs over 5 years with positive TRAb. Extracted PBMC RNA gave rise to the TCR library. Sequenced here: peripheral blood mononuclear cells (PBMCs), sampled when the disease was refractory, from a patient treated with antithyroid drugs. All receptors come from a female donor with Graves disease.

The genes are TRBV6-1 and TRBJ2-7; 14 bases line up with TRBD2. Germline values: CDR1 MNHNS, CDR2 SASEGT. CDR3 length: 15 amino acids. With 9 bases clipped from V and 2 bases from J, the junction kept 6 bases outside the gene matches. The CDR3 region has the DNA TGTGCCAGTGGGACTAGCGGGAGTTGGACCTACGAGCAGTACTTC. It is translated as CASGTSGSWTYEQYF.

The V and J genes are TRBV19 and TRBJ1-1, with a possible D match to TRBD1 (6 bases). The germline V and J ends were trimmed by 5 bases and 5 bases, with 18 bases remaining between them. This CDR3 is 15 amino acids long. The germline V gene encodes CDR1 LNHDA and CDR2 SQIVND (reference sequence). This chain's CDR3 is CASSLDQGWSTEAFF. The CDR3 DNA is TGTGCCAGTAGTCTGGATCAGGGGTGGAGTACTGAAGCTTTCTTT.

This clonotype was seen ten or more times. This chain connects TRBV6-5 to TRBJ2-2, with 10 bases aligning to TRBD1. Germline V gives CDR1 MNHEY, CDR2 SVGAGI. Unmatched junction bases numbered 10, after V lost 0 bases and J lost 3 bases. CDR3 length: 19 residues. The chain's CDR3 is CASSYSYGWTGGDTGELFF. CDR3 bases: TGTGCCAGCAGTTACTCCTACGGTTGGACAGGGGGGGACACCGGGGAGCTGTTTTTT.

In this sample, this clonotype turned up a few times. The chain is built from TRBV29-1 and TRBJ2-5; D is undetermined. Germline CDR1 and CDR2: SQVTM and ANQGSEA. The V end was cut by 1 base, the J end by 2 bases, with 8 bases between. The CDR3 is made up of 13 amino acids. CDR3 region: CSVEVRRQETQYF. The CDR3 region has the DNA TGCAGCGTTGAAGTTCGGCGGCAAGAGACCCAGTACTTC.

This clonotype was seen only a few times. The chain has TRBV20-1 and TRBJ2-7; D is unclear. The CDR3 runs 14 residues. The V gene's germline CDR1 is DFQATT and CDR2 SNEGSKA (reference sequence). V dropped 1 base and J dropped 1 base, with 11 bases sitting between them. The CDR3 region has the DNA TGCAGTGCTAGAGGGGTCCCAAGATCCTACGAGCAGTACTTC. Translating it yields CSARGVPRSYEQYF.

The chain employs TRBV12-3 or TRBV12-4 and TRBJ2-2; 14 bases match TRBD2. V trimming: 5 bases; J trimming: 2 bases; junction bases outside the gene matches: 4. There are 17 residues in the CDR3. CDR3 loop: CASSQTSGRANTGELFF. In DNA form, the CDR3 reads TGTGCCAGCAGTCAGACTAGCGGGAGGGCCAACACCGGGGAGCTGTTTTTT.

The table lists this clonotype with a few counts. The DNA of the CDR3 is TGTGCCATCAGTGAGTCTAATCCGGGACAGGGGGCTAATTCACCCCTCCACTTT. This codes for CAISESNPGQGANSPLHF. The J gene is TRBJ1-6, the V gene TRBV10-3; 12 nucleotides agree with TRBD1. The length of the CDR3 is 18 residues. V lost 0 bases, J lost 6 bases, and 6 bases stayed unmatched. Germline CDR1 reads ENHRY; CDR2 reads SYGVKD.

This clonotype was recorded a few times. The chain has TRBV29-1 and TRBJ1-1, with 9 bases lining up with TRBD1. This CDR3 is built from 16 residues. CDR1 and CDR2 (germline): SQVTM, ANQGSEA. Trimming removed 0 bases from V and 1 base from J; junction bases left unmatched: 6. This CDR3 reads CSVEDLGQGQNTEAFF. In nucleotides, the CDR3 is TGCAGCGTTGAAGATCTCGGACAGGGGCAGAACACTGAAGCTTTCTTT.

This clonotype was counted only a few times. Because the CDR3 is missing its conserved closing phenylalanine or tryptophan, this is likely a read error. The chain has TRBV7-8 and TRBJ2-2; 7 nucleotides agree with TRBD2. The length of the CDR3 is 17 residues. Germline V gene lookup returns CDR1 SGHVS and CDR2 FQNEAQ. V shed 4 bases, J shed 6 bases, and the junction held 14 bases outside the gene matches. The CDR3 DNA reads as TGTGCCAGCAGCTCTAGCGGATGGGGAGGAGCGCCCGGGGAGCTGTTTCTT. Its protein is CASSSSGWGGAPGELFL.

This clonotype was detected a few times. The V call is TRBV9, the J call TRBJ1-1; 8 bases agree with TRBD1. V dropped 5 bases and J dropped 5; count of bases not matched to a gene: 17. The CDR3 has 17 amino acids. Looked up from germline, CDR1 is SGDLS and CDR2 is YYNGEE. The CDR3 DNA follows: TGTGCCAGCAGACCAGTGAACCAGGGGGCCGGGTGGACTGAAGCTTTCTTT. It is translated as CASRPVNQGAGWTEAFF.

Ten or more counts support this clonotype. The chain employs TRBV10-3 and TRBJ1-5, with a weak D call TRBD1 (5 bases). This CDR3 is 16 amino acids long. The germline V gene has CDR1 ENHRY and CDR2 SYGVKD. The V end lost 3 bases, the J end lost 3 bases, and 15 bases lay between the germline ends. CDR3 in amino acids: CAISDGAGTTNQPQHF. CDR3 nucleotide sequence: TGTGCCATCAGTGATGGAGCAGGGACCACCAATCAGCCCCAGCATTTT.

The CDR3 loop reads CASSLWAGGTEAFF. CDR3 nucleotides: TGTGCCAGCAGTTTATGGGCGGGGGGCACTGAAGCTTTCTTT. The chain combines TRBV28 with TRBJ1-1; D perhaps matches TRBD1 (5 bases). V was pared by 0 bases and J by 4 bases, with 9 bases between. The CDR3 contains 14 residues. Per germline, CDR1 MDHEN and CDR2 SYDVKM.

The V gene is TRBV2, the J gene TRBJ2-7; D not resolved. The germline V and J ends were trimmed by 8 bases and 1 base, with 18 bases remaining between them. This CDR3 spans 15 amino acids. Germline V gene data show CDR1 as SNHLY and CDR2 as FYNNEI. The chain's CDR3 is CASGLWGDTSYEQYF. CDR3 DNA: TGTGCCAGCGGCTTATGGGGTGATACGTCCTACGAGCAGTACTTC.

The chain uses TRBV30 and TRBJ2-2; D unclear. This CDR3 region has 13 residues. The germline CDR1 and CDR2 sequences are GTSNPN and SVGIG (reference sequence). V shed 3 bases and J shed 1 base, with 6 bases lying between them. CDR3 loop: CAWSRQNTGELFF. The CDR3 DNA reads TGTGCCTGGAGCAGACAGAACACCGGGGAGCTGTTTTTT.

This clonotype has ten or more counts. The J gene is TRBJ1-1, the V gene TRBV9, with no clear D. In germline, CDR1 is SGDLS, CDR2 YYNGEE. The CDR3 totals 13 residues. V gave up 5 bases and J gave up 1 base, with 9 bases separating them. CDR3 in DNA: TGTGCCAGCAGTTTGGACGGGAACACTGAAGCTTTCTTT. This sequence encodes CASSLDGNTEAFF.

This clonotype was seen more than once but under ten times. The chain joins TRBV20-1 to TRBJ1-6; 7 nucleotides agree with TRBD1. Germline CDR1 DFQATT, CDR2 SNEGSKA (reference sequence). J gave up 10 bases and V 5 bases, and 8 bases lay outside the gene matches. The length of the CDR3 is 13 residues. This CDR3 reads CSALQGLSSPLHF. CDR3 sequence (DNA): TGCAGTGCTTTACAGGGGCTAAGCTCACCCCTCCACTTT.

About this clonotype: A clone one base away is much larger, so this may be a read error. V is TRBV15 and J is TRBJ1-2; unclear D gene. Per the germline V gene, CDR1 is LNHNV and CDR2 is YYDKDF (reference sequence). This CDR3 contains 13 residues. Trimming took 0 bases from V and 14 from J, leaving 16 bases between them. CDR3 protein: CATSRDEAPPSTF. CDR3 sequence (DNA): TGTGCCACCAGCAGAGATGAGGCGCCCCCCTCGACCTTC.

This clonotype showed up many times. V usage is TRBV12-3 or TRBV12-4 and J usage is TRBJ1-1; D is perhaps TRBD1 (5 bases). V was clipped by 7 bases and J by 5 bases, with 17 bases between them. The CDR3 contains 14 residues. CDR3 DNA sequence: TGTGCCAGCATCATGGGGGTCGGGTTGACTGAAGCTTTCTTT. This sequence encodes CASIMGVGLTEAFF.

Many counts were recorded for this clonotype. The chain carries TRBV20-1 and TRBJ2-7; a weak D match, TRBD1 (6 bases). The CDR3 is made up of 13 amino acids. The germline V gene has CDR1 DFQATT and CDR2 SNEGSKA (reference sequence). V lost 1 base and J lost 4, with 11 bases in between. As DNA, the CDR3 is TGCAGTGCTAGAGGAAACAGGGATTACGAGCAGTACTTC. It encodes CSARGNRDYEQYF.

This clonotype was recorded at least ten times. A junction boundary mismatches the germline segment, possibly from a read error. V and J are TRBV2 and TRBJ2-6; D is uncertain. CDR3 size: 14 residues. Germline-derived CDR1 and CDR2 are SNHLY and FYNNEI. This CDR3 reads CASREVSGANVLTF. DNA for the CDR3: TGTGCCAGCAGAGAAGTCTCTGGGGCCAACGTCCTGACTTTC.

The table lists this clonotype with a few counts. V usage is TRBV7-2 and J usage is TRBJ2-7; D perhaps matches TRBD2 (5 bases). Germline V CDR1 and CDR2: SGHTA, FQGNSA. The CDR3 is 13 residues long. The germline V and J ends were trimmed by 2 bases and 5 bases, with 10 bases remaining between them. CDR3 DNA sequence: TGTGCCAGCAGCTTATCCTACGGGAACGAGCAGTACTTC. As protein: CASSLSYGNEQYF.

V usage is TRBV27 and J usage is TRBJ2-3; 15 bases agree with TRBD2. In germline, CDR1 is MNHEY, CDR2 SMNVEV (reference sequence). Trimming cost V 5 bases and J 5 bases; bases outside gene matches: 2. The CDR3 consists of 15 residues. CDR3 region: CASSGTSGRLDTQYF. CDR3 coding DNA: TGTGCCAGCAGTGGGACTAGCGGGAGGTTAGATACGCAGTATTTT.

Concerning this clonotype: A read error may explain this, as a much larger clone is one base away. The rearrangement joins TRBV20-1 to TRBJ2-2; a weak D match, TRBD2 (6 bases). From germline, CDR1 is DFQATT and CDR2 SNEGSKA (reference sequence). This CDR3 has 16 residues. The CDR3 coding sequence is TGCAGTGCCCGAGAAGGGCTAGCGTCGAACACCGAGGAGCTGTTTTTT. The encoded protein is CSAREGLASNTEELFF.